In this sample, the clone carrying this T cell receptor beta chain turned up many times. Its antigen remains unidentified. Each patient was aged 18 to 65 and had newly diagnosed hyperthyroidism of under 2 months' duration. Every diagnosis used clinical symptoms, serum thyroxine and TRAb, thyroid ultrasound and orbital computed tomography. The V and J ends lost 6 bases and 0 bases respectively, with 15 bases between them. The CDR3 is made up of 15 amino acids. Looked up from germline, CDR1 is MNHEY and CDR2 is SMNVEV (reference sequence). The source of the sample is a study of T cells in Graves' hyperthyroidism and ophthalmopathy. RNA transcripts provided the source from which TCR beta CDR3 regions were amplified. HTBI primers drove first-round RT-PCR of the TCR CDR3. MiXCR, applied by TCRdb to the multiplex PCR reads, yields one record per CDR3 protein. The sample yields more than 300,000 distinct CDR3 sequences, more than 11% seen once.

Study outcomes and limitations: The model foresaw ophthalmopathy a median approximately 6.1 months prior to onset. Clonotypes that were expanded in thyroid above 0.001 mostly appeared in blood too.

The specimen was blood. The sequence was obtained from a woman aged 25 to 45 with Graves' hyperthyroidism. The chain uses TRBV27 and TRBJ2-7; TRBD1 or TRBD2 may be the D gene (5 bases each). CDR3 in amino acids: CASSRGRGLSYEQYF. For the CDR3, the DNA is TGTGCCAGCAGCCGGGGTCGGGGCCTCTCCTACGAGCAGTACTTC.